The 27 T cell receptor beta chains below come from one sample, sequenced in a study of T cells after yellow fever vaccination (dated by TCRdb to the late 2010s). The treatment or condition tag for this specimen amounts to: live attenuated yellow fever vaccine strain. The library was obtained by 5' RACE. The sequencer was an Illumina HiSeq 2500. TCRdb ran its own pipeline on the public reads, namely fastp trimming at Q25 and MiXCR clone calling, and kept in-frame beta chains. Each CDR3 protein appears once, grouped with its most common genes and DNA. This sample gives 300,000 or so distinct CDR3 sequences in total; over 10% of them show up just once. Around 0.55% of the sample belongs to the ten largest clones. The sequences come from CD4+ T cells sorted from PBMCs, collected 45 days after the yellow fever booster vaccination. These receptor sequences come from a man aged 25-45 years who received the YFV17D yellow fever vaccine.

The rearrangement uses TRBV5-1 and TRBJ2-3; no reliable D call. V lost 1 base and J 4 bases, leaving 10 bases between the germline ends. This CDR3 spans 14 amino acids. CDR1 and CDR2 from the germline V gene are SGHRS and YFSETQ. Written as DNA, the CDR3 is TGCGCCAGCAGCTTGAGTGACGAAGCAGATACGCAGTATTTT. This encodes CASSLSDEADTQYF.

The rearrangement links TRBV4-2 to TRBJ2-7; no reliable D call. The CDR3 is 15 residues long. Deletions cut 1 base from V and 3 bases from J, with 13 bases between. Germline V CDR1 and CDR2: LGHNA, YNFKEQ. CDR3 bases: TGTGCCAGCAGCCAAGCATCGGACCCCTACTACGAGCAGTACTTC. Its translation: CASSQASDPYYEQYF.

Only a few counts were recorded for this clonotype. CDR3 DNA sequence: TGTGCCAGCAGTTACACCCGGACGGTGGGCGCTTTCTTT. It specifies CASSYTRTVGAFF. The J gene is TRBJ1-1, the V gene TRBV6-2 or TRBV6-3; D call uncertain. Between the trimmed V and J ends, which lost 2 bases and 11 bases, there was a span of 15 bases. Germline-derived CDR1 and CDR2 are MNHEY and SVGEGT. The CDR3 totals 13 residues.

The chain is built from TRBV6-2 or TRBV6-3 and TRBJ2-6; no clear D. Germline CDR1 reads MNHEY; CDR2 reads SVGEGT. This CDR3 has 15 residues. V was shortened by 8 bases and J by 2 bases, with 13 bases between the two germline ends. Here the CDR3 reads CASLVHGAGANVLTF. The CDR3 region has the DNA TGTGCCAGCTTAGTTCATGGGGCTGGGGCCAACGTCCTGACTTTC.

The V call is TRBV6-1, the J call TRBJ2-5; the D gene is possibly TRBD2 (7 bases). Germline V gene data show CDR1 as MNHNS and CDR2 as SASEGT. This CDR3 comprises 15 residues. Trimming took off 3 bases at V and 5 bases at J, with 16 bases between the two ends. The DNA of the CDR3 is TGTGCCAGCAGTGACCCTCCCGGGGGGCTCGAGACCCAGTACTTC. Translated, it gives CASSDPPGGLETQYF.

The rearrangement links TRBV5-1 to TRBJ2-1; 11 bases agree with TRBD1. V shed 4 bases, J shed 9 bases, and the junction held 9 bases outside the gene matches. The CDR3 has 15 residues. The germline V gene encodes CDR1 SGHRS and CDR2 YFSETQ. CDR3: CASSQDRGLLGEQFF. The DNA of the CDR3 is TGCGCCAGCAGCCAGGACAGGGGGCTTTTAGGTGAGCAGTTCTTC.

This clonotype was seen at least ten times. The CDR3 loop reads CASSYDRARVFF. Here the CDR3 DNA reads TGTGCCAGCAGTTACGACCGAGCGCGGGTGTTCTTC. The chain links TRBV6-2 or TRBV6-3 to TRBJ2-1; D is perhaps TRBD2 (5 bases). CDR1 is MNHEY, CDR2 SVGEGT, per germline. The length of the CDR3 is 12 residues. The V end was cut by 2 bases, the J end by 15 bases, with 14 bases between.

This clonotype was detected a few times. The V gene is TRBV20-1, the J gene TRBJ2-5; no firm D call. The CDR3 length is 14 residues. Looked up from germline, CDR1 is DFQATT and CDR2 is SNEGSKA (reference sequence). V shed 1 base and J shed 0 bases, with 9 bases lying between them. Here the CDR3 DNA reads TGCAGTGCTAGAGTTCGACTCGACCAAGAGACCCAGTACTTC. It yields the protein CSARVRLDQETQYF.

This clonotype was seen many times. The chain combines TRBV4-2 with TRBJ2-1, with 7 bases matching TRBD2. CDR3 length: 15 residues. V shed 5 bases and J 2 bases; nucleotides not matched to a gene: 6. The germline CDR1 and CDR2 sequences are LGHNA and YNFKEQ. Here the CDR3 DNA reads TGTGCCAGCAGCAAGCGGGGTGGTCCCTACAATGAGCAGTTCTTC. As protein: CASSKRGGPYNEQFF.

The DNA of the CDR3 is TGTGCCAGCAGTTACTCTCACCGGCCATCCACAGATACGCAGTATTTT. This gives the protein CASSYSHRPSTDTQYF. This chain joins TRBV6-2 or TRBV6-3 and TRBJ2-3, with no clear D. The CDR3 runs 16 residues. CDR1 is MNHEY, CDR2 SVGEGT, per germline. Between the trimmed V and J ends, which lost 0 bases and 2 bases, there was a span of 12 bases.

This clonotype was observed a handful of times. The rearrangement joins TRBV9 to TRBJ2-5; D is perhaps TRBD2 (5 bases). The germline gives CDR1 SGDLS, CDR2 YYNGEE. V was pared by 3 bases and J by 5 bases, with 11 bases between. The CDR3 has 13 residues. The CDR3 sequence is CASSDRPGETQYF. As DNA, the CDR3 is TGTGCCAGCAGCGACAGACCGGGGGAGACCCAGTACTTC.

This clonotype was counted a few times. V is TRBV7-2 and J is TRBJ2-3; D perhaps matches TRBD1 (5 bases). Trimming removed 1 base at V and 5 bases at J, with 10 bases between. The CDR3 contains 14 residues. Looked up from germline, CDR1 is SGHTA and CDR2 is FQGNSA. CDR3 nucleotide sequence: TGTGCCAGCAGCTTAGAACCGCAGGGAGATACGCAGTATTTT. This codes for CASSLEPQGDTQYF. Full variable domain (outside the CDR3, taken from reference TRBV7-2 and TRBJ2-3): GAGVSQSPSNKVTEKGKDVELRCDPISGHTALYWYRQSLGQGLEFLIYFQGNSAPDKSGLPSDRFSAERTGGSVSTLTIQRTQQEDSAVYLCASSLEPQGDTQYFGPGTRLTVL.

The sample holds a few counts of this clonotype. V is TRBV4-3 and J is TRBJ2-2; no clear D. Germline assignment: CDR1 LGHNA and CDR2 YSLEER. The V end was cut by 4 bases, the J end by 4 bases, with 7 bases between. The CDR3 covers 13 residues. CDR3 protein: CASSRRITGELFF. CDR3 sequence (DNA): TGCGCCAGCAGCCGCCGGATCACCGGGGAGCTGTTTTTT.

The chain joins TRBV18 to TRBJ2-7, with D perhaps TRBD2 (5 bases). This CDR3 is built from 15 residues. Trimming shortened V by 5 bases and J by 2 bases, and 16 bases separated the two germline ends. CDR1 is KGHSH, CDR2 LQKENI, per germline. Here the CDR3 reads CASSTRGPSTYEQYF. CDR3 in DNA: TGTGCCAGCTCAACCCGGGGTCCGAGCACCTACGAGCAGTACTTC.

V is TRBV28 and J is TRBJ2-5, with D perhaps TRBD2 (5 bases). This CDR3 is 12 amino acids long. Trimming cost V 8 bases and J 6 bases, with 13 bases left between them. Germline V gives CDR1 MDHEN, CDR2 SYDVKM. CDR3: CASLSRGQTQYF. CDR3 DNA: TGTGCCAGCCTTTCAAGAGGGCAGACCCAGTACTTC.

The genes are TRBV5-1 and TRBJ2-1, with 12 nucleotides matching TRBD1. V gave up 4 bases and J gave up 8 bases; unmatched junction bases: 7. The CDR3 is 15 amino acids. Germline values: CDR1 SGHRS, CDR2 YFSETQ. The CDR3 region has the DNA TGCGCCAGCAGCGTTTGGGGACAGGGGGCTGATGAGCAGTTCTTC. Its protein is CASSVWGQGADEQFF.

The rearrangement uses TRBV4-2 and TRBJ1-1; D gene ambiguous. With 0 bases removed from V and 3 bases from J, the gap between germline ends came to 11 bases. The CDR3 extends over 15 amino acids. Germline CDR1 is LGHNA and CDR2 is YNFKEQ. Here the CDR3 DNA reads TGTGCCAGCAGCCAAGATCCCAGGCGGGACACTGAAGCTTTCTTT. Its translation: CASSQDPRRDTEAFF.

This clonotype was seen once. This chain links TRBV25-1 with TRBJ2-2; perhaps TRBD2 as D (6 bases). V was shortened by 2 bases and J by 1 base, with 23 bases between the two germline ends. The CDR3 has 20 amino acids. Germline V gene data show CDR1 as MGHDK and CDR2 as SYGVNS. CDR3 in DNA: TGTGCCAGCAGTGAACATTATTCGGAGGAAGGGCGGGGGAACACCGGGGAGCTGTTTTTT. Protein product: CASSEHYSEEGRGNTGELFF.

The rearrangement joins TRBV12-3 or TRBV12-4 to TRBJ2-5; 9 nucleotides align to TRBD1. The CDR3 spans 15 residues. Trimming cost V 6 bases and J 3 bases; bases outside gene matches: 8. Here the CDR3 reads CASSKSGQGEETQYF. DNA of the CDR3: TGTGCCAGCAGCAAATCGGGACAGGGAGAAGAGACCCAGTACTTC.

This clonotype showed up just a few times. J is TRBJ2-2 and V is TRBV5-5, with D maybe TRBD2 (5 bases). Trimming left V 0 bases short and J 7 bases short, with 13 bases between. This CDR3 contains 15 residues. CDR1 is SGHKS and CDR2 is YYEKEE in the germline V gene (reference sequence). In DNA, the CDR3 is TGTGCCAGCAGCTTGGTCACGGGAATGGTCGGGGAGCTGTTTTTT. This codes for CASSLVTGMVGELFF.

This clonotype was seen repeatedly, ten times or more. This chain connects TRBV20-1 to TRBJ2-3; 15 nucleotides line up with TRBD2. The CDR3 consists of 17 residues. After removal of 4 bases from V and 5 bases from J, the junction contained 10 bases not matched to a gene. Germline V gene lookup returns CDR1 DFQATT and CDR2 SNEGSKA (reference sequence). CDR3 amino acids: CSATAAGTSGRIDTQYF. The CDR3 DNA is TGCAGTGCTACCGCAGCCGGGACTAGCGGGAGGATAGATACGCAGTATTTT.

This clonotype appeared a few times. V and J are TRBV5-1 and TRBJ2-7; the match to TRBD2 covers 11 bases. Per the germline V gene, CDR1 is SGHRS and CDR2 is YFSETQ. The V gene end was trimmed by 5 bases and the J gene end by 4 bases; junction bases not matched to a gene: 5. CDR3 size: 14 residues. Written as DNA, the CDR3 is TGCGCCAGCAGGGTACTAGCGGGAGTATACGAGCAGTACTTC. This translates into CASRVLAGVYEQYF.

This clonotype was counted between two and nine times. The chain uses TRBV20-1 and TRBJ1-1; the D gene is possibly TRBD1 (6 bases). There are 15 residues in the CDR3. With 6 bases removed from V and 6 bases from J, the gap between germline ends came to 23 bases. In germline, CDR1 is DFQATT, CDR2 SNEGSKA (reference sequence). The CDR3 DNA sequence: TGCAGTGCCCCGGACCGGGGGCGACCCTTCCCTGAAGCTTTCTTT. Translating gives CSAPDRGRPFPEAFF.

The rearrangement uses TRBV3-1 and TRBJ1-4, with D possibly TRBD1 on 5 matching bases. Germline CDR1 LGHDT, CDR2 YNNKEL (reference sequence). The CDR3 is made up of 15 amino acids. Trimming shortened V by 1 base and J by 5 bases, and 11 bases separated the two germline ends. The CDR3 DNA follows: TGTGCCAGCAGCCAAGGGGGGACGACGAATGAAAAACTGTTTTTT. Translating gives CASSQGGTTNEKLFF.

This clonotype occurred many times. This chain links TRBV10-3 with TRBJ2-5; 8 bases are a match to TRBD1. The CDR3 totals 14 residues. Germline CDR1 and CDR2: ENHRY and SYGVKD. J was trimmed by 2 bases and V by 4 bases; bases with no gene match: 3. CDR3 bases: TGTGCCATCAGTGCAGGACAGGGACAAGAGACCCAGTACTTC. This sequence encodes CAISAGQGQETQYF.

This clonotype was recorded a few times. The V and J genes are TRBV12-3 or TRBV12-4 and TRBJ2-2; TRBD2 is a possible D gene (6 bases). V lost 7 bases and J 7 bases, leaving 13 bases between the germline ends. The CDR3 runs to 13 residues. The CDR3 reads CASTYLGGGELFF. The CDR3 nucleotides read TGTGCCAGCACCTACCTCGGGGGCGGGGAGCTGTTTTTT.

This clonotype was recorded a few times. The gene calls are TRBV29-1 and TRBJ2-1; the match to TRBD1 covers 11 bases. The V segment lost 7 bases and the J segment 9 bases; nucleotides outside the gene matches: 8. CDR1 is SQVTM, CDR2 ANQGSEA, per germline. The CDR3 totals 13 residues. The CDR3 sequence: CSAQDRGRVEQFF. CDR3 nucleotides: TGCAGCGCCCAGGACAGGGGGCGGGTTGAGCAGTTCTTC.